The TCR beta chain under discussion was sequenced for a study of Ad26.COV2.S vaccination and SARS-CoV-2 variants. About the study: Each vaccinee took Ad26.COV2.S intramuscularly, once or twice 56 days apart.

Data came from immunoSEQ multiplex PCR; TCRdb stores just in-frame clones and leaves some out. The data contain 200,000 to 300,000 clones, roughly 90% of them singletons. The treatment: over 15 received Ad26.COV2.S at low or high dose, single or two shots; roughly five received placebo; per-sample allocation not given. Material that was analyzed had been drawn on day 63 after the first vaccine or placebo injection. The donor's status was that of an adult aged 18-55 years in Boston. After removal of 6 bases from V and 4 bases from J, the junction contained 8 bases not matched to a gene. CDR3 length: 14 amino acids. Germline CDR1 MNHEY, CDR2 SVGAGI.

The receptor was derived from a person aged 18-60 years who received the Ad26.COV2.S COVID-19 vaccine or a placebo. The specimen comprised peripheral blood, sampled in a trial of Ad26.COV2.S vaccine versus placebo. The genes are TRBV6-5 and TRBJ1-2; TRBD1 matches 7 bases. DNA of the CDR3: TGTGCCAGCAGAGCGGGGACAGATTTCTATGGCTACACCTTC. Translated, it gives CASRAGTDFYGYTF.